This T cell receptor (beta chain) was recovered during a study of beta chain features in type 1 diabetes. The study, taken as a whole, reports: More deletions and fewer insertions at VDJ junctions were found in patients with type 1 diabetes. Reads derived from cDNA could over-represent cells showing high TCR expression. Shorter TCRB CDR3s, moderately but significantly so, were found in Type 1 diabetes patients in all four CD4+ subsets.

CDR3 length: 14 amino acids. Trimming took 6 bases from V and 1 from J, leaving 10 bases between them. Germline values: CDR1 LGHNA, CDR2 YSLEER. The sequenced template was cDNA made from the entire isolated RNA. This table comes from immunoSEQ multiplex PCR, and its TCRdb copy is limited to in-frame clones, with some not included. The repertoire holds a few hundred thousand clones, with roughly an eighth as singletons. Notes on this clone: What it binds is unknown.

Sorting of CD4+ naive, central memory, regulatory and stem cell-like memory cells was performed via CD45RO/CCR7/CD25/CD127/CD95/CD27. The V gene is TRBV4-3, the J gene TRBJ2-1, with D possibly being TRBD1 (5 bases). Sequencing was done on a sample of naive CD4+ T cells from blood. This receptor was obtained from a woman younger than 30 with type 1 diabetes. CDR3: CASSLSGSYNEQFF. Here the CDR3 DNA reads TGCGCCAGCAGTCTATCAGGGTCCTACAATGAGCAGTTCTTC.